This T cell receptor (beta chain) was documented in a study of cytomegalovirus exposure and HLA in healthy donors. Study-wide results and limits: There were 150 or so TCR beta chains listed as cytomegalovirus-associated.

This CDR3 is 11 amino acids long. CDR1 is SNHLY and CDR2 is FYNNEI in the germline V gene. V lost 4 bases to trimming and J lost 9 bases, with 10 bases between them. This clone was seen ten or more times. Its antigen is currently unknown. The assay was immunoSEQ multiplex PCR, and TCRdb's table has in-frame clones only and misses some. The top ten hold approximately 7.7% of the sample, which has some 200,000 clones, around nine tenths seen once. This chain connects TRBV2 to TRBJ2-7; D gene ambiguous. Sequences were obtained from PBMCs. The TCR sequence derives from a man aged 25 to 45 in good health and CMV-seropositive. In DNA form, the CDR3 reads TGTGCCAGCAGTGTCCATGACGGGCAGTACTTC. Its translation: CASSVHDGQYF.